This T cell receptor beta chain stems from a study of blood T cell repertoires in COVID-19. Study at large: The United States, Italy and Spain were the sources of the acute and convalescent COVID-19 samples.

Germline CDR1 and CDR2: SGHTA and FQGNSA. The CDR3 runs to 17 residues. V lost 1 base and J lost 0, with 13 bases in between. In the original processing: From reference gene primer amplification, estimates of nucleated cell counts were derived. Generated by immunoSEQ multiplex PCR, the TCRdb table keeps only in-frame clones and is missing some. The D gene and trimming were derived from the DNA, and the V and J assignments and clone size from that table. The top ten clones hold 13% to 15% of a sample with fewer than 140,000 clones, 84% of them seen once. The TCR sequence derives from an older woman with acute or convalescent COVID-19. The gene calls are TRBV7-2 and TRBJ1-3, with D unresolved. Sequenced sample: peripheral blood. This CDR3 reads CASSLGAGPSSGNTIYF. CDR3 in DNA: TGTGCCAGCAGCTTAGGGGCAGGTCCGAGCTCTGGAAACACCATATATTTT.